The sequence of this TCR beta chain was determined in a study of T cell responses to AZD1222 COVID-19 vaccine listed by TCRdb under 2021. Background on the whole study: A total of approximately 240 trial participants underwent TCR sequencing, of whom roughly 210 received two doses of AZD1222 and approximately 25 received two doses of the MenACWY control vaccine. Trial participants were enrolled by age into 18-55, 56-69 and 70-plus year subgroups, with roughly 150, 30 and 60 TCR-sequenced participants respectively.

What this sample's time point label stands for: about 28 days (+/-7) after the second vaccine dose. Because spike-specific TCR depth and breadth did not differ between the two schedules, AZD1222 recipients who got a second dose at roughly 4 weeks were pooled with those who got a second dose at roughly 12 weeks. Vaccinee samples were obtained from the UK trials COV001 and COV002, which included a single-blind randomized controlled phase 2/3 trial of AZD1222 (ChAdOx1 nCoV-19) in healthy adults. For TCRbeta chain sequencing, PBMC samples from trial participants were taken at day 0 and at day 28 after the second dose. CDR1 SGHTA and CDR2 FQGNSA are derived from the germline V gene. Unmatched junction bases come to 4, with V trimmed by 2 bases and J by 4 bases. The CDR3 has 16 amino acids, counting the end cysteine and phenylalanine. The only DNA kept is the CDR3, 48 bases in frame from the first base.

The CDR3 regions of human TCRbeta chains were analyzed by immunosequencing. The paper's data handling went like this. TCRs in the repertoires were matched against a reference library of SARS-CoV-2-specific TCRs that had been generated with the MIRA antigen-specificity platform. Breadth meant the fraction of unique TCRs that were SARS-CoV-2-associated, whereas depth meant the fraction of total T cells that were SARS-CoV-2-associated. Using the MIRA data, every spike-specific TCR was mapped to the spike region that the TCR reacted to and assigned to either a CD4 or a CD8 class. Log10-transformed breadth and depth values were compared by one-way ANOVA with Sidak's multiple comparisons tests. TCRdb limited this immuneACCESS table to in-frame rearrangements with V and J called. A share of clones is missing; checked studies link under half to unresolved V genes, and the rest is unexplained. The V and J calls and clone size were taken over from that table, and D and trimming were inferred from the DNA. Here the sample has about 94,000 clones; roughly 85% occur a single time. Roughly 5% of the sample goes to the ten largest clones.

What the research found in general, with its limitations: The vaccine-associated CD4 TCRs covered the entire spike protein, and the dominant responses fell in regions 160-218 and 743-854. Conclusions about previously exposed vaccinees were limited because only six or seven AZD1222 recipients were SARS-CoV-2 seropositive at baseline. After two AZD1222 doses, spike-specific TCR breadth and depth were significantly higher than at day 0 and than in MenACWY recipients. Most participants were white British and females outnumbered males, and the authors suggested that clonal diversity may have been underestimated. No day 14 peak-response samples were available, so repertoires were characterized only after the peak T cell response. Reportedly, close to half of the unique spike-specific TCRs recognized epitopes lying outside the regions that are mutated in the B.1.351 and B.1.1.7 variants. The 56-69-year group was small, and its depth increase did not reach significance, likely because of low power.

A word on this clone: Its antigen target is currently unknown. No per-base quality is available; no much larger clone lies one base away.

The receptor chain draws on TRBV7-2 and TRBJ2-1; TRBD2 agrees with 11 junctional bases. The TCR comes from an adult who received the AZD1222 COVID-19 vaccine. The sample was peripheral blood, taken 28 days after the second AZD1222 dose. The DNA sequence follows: TGTGCCAGCAGCTTATCCCTAGCGGGGGGATACAATGAGCAGTTCTTC. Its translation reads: CASSLSLAGGYNEQFF.